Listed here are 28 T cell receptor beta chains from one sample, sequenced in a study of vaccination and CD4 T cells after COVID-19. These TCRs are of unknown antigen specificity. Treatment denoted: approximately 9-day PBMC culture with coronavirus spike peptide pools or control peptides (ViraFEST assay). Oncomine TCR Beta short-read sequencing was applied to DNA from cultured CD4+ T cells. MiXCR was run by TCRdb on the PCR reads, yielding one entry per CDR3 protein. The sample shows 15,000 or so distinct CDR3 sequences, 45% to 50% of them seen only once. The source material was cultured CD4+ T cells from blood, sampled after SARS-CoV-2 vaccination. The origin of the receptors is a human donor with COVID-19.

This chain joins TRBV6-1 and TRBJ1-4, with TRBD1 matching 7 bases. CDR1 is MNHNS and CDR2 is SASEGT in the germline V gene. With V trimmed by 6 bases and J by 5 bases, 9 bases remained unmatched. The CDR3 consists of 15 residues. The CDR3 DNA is TGTGCCAGCAGACCCAGACAGGGAGGGAATGAAAAACTGTTTTTT. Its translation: CASRPRQGGNEKLFF.

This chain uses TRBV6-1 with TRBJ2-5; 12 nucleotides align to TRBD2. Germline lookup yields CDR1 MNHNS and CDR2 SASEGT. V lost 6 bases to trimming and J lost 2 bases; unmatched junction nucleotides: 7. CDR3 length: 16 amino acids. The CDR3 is CASSRASGGGQETQYF. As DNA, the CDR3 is TGTGCCAGCAGCCGGGCTAGCGGGGGGGGTCAAGAGACCCAGTACTTC.

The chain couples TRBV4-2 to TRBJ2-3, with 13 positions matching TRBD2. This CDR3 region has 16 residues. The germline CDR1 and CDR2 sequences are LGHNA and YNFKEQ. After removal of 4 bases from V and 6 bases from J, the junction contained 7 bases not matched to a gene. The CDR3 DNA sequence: TGTGCCAGCAGCCGACTAGCGGGGGGCCTTGTGGATACGCAGTATTTT. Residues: CASSRLAGGLVDTQYF.

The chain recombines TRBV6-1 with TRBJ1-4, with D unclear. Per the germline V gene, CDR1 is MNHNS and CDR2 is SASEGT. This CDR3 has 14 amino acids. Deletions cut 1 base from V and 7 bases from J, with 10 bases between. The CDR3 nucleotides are TGTGCCAGCAGTGAAGGGACCAACTCTGAAAAACTGTTTTTT. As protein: CASSEGTNSEKLFF.

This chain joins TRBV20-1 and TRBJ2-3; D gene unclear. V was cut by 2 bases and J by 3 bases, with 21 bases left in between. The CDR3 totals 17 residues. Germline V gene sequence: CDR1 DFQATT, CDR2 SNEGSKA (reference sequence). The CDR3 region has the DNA TGCAGTGCTAGATCGCCCTTGGGTGGAGCGTGGACAGATACGCAGTATTTT. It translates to CSARSPLGGAWTDTQYF.

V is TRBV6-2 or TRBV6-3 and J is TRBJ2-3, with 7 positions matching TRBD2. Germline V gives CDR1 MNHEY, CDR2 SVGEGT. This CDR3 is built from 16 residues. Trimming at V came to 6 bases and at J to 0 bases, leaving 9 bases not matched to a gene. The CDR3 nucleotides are TGTGCCAGCAGCCGTCCTAGCGGCGCTAGCACAGATACGCAGTATTTT. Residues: CASSRPSGASTDTQYF.

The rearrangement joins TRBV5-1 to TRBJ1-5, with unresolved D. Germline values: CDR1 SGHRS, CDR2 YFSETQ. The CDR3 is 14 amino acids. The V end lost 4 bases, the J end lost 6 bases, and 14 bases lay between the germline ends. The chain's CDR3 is CASSPERGLQPQHF. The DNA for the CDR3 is TGCGCCAGCAGCCCCGAGAGAGGGCTTCAGCCCCAGCATTTT.

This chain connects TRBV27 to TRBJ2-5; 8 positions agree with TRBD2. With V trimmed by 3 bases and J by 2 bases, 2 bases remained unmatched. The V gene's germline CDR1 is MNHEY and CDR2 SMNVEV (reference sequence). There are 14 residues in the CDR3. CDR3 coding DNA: TGTGCCAGCAGTTTTGGGACTAGACAAGAGACCCAGTACTTC. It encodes CASSFGTRQETQYF.

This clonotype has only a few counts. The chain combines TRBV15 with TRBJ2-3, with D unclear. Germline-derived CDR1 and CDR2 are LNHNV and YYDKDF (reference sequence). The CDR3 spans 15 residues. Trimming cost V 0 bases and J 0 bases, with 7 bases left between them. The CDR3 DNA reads TGTGCCACCAGCAGAGATGCGGTTAGCACAGATACGCAGTATTTT. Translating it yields CATSRDAVSTDTQYF.

For the CDR3, the DNA is TGCGCCAGCAGCCAGGAGCAGGGGAACTATGGCTACACCTTC. This encodes CASSQEQGNYGYTF. The chain links TRBV5-1 to TRBJ1-2; TRBD1 is a possible D gene (6 bases). This CDR3 is built from 14 residues. Germline CDR1 is SGHRS and CDR2 is YFSETQ. Trimming shortened V by 4 bases and J by 2 bases, and 12 bases separated the two germline ends. Drawing the rest from reference TRBV5-1 and TRBJ1-2, the complete variable domain is KAGVTQTPRYLIKTRGQQVTLSCSPISGHRSVSWYQQTPGQGLQFLFEYFSETQRNKGNFPGRFSGRQFSNSRSEMNVSTLELGDSALYLCASSQEQGNYGYTFGSGTRLTVV.

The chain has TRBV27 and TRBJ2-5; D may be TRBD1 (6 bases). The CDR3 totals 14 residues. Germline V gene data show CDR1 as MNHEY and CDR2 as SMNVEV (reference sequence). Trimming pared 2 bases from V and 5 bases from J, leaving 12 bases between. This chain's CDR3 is CASSLQGSGETQYF. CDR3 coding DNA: TGTGCCAGCAGTTTACAGGGGAGTGGTGAGACCCAGTACTTC.

The CDR3 nucleotides are TGTGCCAGTAGTACTTTGGGACTGCCCTATGGCTACACCTTC. Protein sequence: CASSTLGLPYGYTF. The chain joins TRBV19 to TRBJ1-2, with D tentatively TRBD1 (5 bases). V was shortened by 4 bases and J by 4 bases, with 13 bases between the two germline ends. CDR1 is LNHDA and CDR2 is SQIVND in the germline V gene (reference sequence). CDR3 length: 14 amino acids.

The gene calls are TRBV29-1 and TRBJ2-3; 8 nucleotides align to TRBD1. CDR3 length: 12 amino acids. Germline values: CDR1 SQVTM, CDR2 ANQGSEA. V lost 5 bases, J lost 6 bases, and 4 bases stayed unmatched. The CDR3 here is CSVMTGVDTQYF. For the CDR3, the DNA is TGCAGCGTTATGACAGGGGTGGATACGCAGTATTTT.

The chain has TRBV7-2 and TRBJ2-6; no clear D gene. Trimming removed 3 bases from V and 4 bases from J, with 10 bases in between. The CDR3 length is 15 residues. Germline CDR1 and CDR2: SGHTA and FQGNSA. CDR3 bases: TGTGCCAGCAGCTTCAAAGATGGGGGGGCCAACGTCCTGACTTTC. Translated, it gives CASSFKDGGANVLTF.

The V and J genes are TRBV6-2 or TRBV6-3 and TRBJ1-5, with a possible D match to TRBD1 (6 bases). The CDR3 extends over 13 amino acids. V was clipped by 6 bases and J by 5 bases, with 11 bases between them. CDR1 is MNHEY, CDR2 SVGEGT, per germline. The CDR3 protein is CASRDRGHQPQHF. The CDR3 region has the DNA TGTGCCAGCAGGGACAGAGGTCATCAGCCCCAGCATTTT.

The CDR3 DNA follows: TGTGCCAGCAGTTTAGGGACAGGGGATTTTGTTGATGGCTACACCTTC. This translates into CASSLGTGDFVDGYTF. The V gene is TRBV12-3 or TRBV12-4, the J gene TRBJ1-2; 9 bases line up with TRBD1. Trimming cost V 1 base and J 6 bases; bases outside gene matches: 9. This CDR3 is 16 amino acids long.

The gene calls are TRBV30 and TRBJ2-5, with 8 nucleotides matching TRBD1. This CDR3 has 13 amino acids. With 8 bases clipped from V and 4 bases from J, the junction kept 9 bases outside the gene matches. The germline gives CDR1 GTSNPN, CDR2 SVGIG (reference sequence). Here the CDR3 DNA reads TGTGCCGAAGCCCCAGGGGGCGCAGAGACCCAGTACTTC. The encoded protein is CAEAPGGAETQYF.

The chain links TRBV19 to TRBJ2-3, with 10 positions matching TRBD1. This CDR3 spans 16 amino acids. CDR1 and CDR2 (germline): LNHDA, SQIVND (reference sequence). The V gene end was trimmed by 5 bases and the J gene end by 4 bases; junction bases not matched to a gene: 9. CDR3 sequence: CASSLRTGGSPDTQYF. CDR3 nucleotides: TGTGCCAGTAGTCTAAGGACAGGGGGAAGCCCAGATACGCAGTATTTT. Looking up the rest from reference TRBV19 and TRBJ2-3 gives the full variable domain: DGGITQSPKYLFRKEGQNVTLSCEQNLNHDAMYWYRQDPGQGLRLIYYSQIVNDFQKGDIAEGYSVSREKKESFPLTVTSAQKNPTAFYLCASSLRTGGSPDTQYFGPGTRLTVL.

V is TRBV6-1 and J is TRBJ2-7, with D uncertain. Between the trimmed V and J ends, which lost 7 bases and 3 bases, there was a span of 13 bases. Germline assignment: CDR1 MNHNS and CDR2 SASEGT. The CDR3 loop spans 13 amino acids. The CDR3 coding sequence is TGTGCCAGCACCCGGACCCTGGGCTACGAGCAGTACTTC. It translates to CASTRTLGYEQYF.

The DNA of the CDR3 is TGTGCCAGCAGCTTCGGGACAGAGAGATATCAGCCCCAGCATTTT. Translation: CASSFGTERYQPQHF. The rearrangement uses TRBV11-2 and TRBJ1-5; 7 nucleotides match TRBD1. J gave up 5 bases and V 3 bases, and 7 bases lay outside the gene matches. Germline lookup yields CDR1 SGHAT and CDR2 FQNNGV. The CDR3 is 15 amino acids.

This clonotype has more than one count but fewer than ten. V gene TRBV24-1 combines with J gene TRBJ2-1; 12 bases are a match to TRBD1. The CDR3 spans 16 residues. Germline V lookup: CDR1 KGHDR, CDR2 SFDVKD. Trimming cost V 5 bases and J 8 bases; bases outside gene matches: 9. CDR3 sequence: CATSVPAGQGAHEQFF. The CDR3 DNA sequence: TGTGCCACCAGTGTCCCCGCGGGACAGGGGGCTCATGAGCAGTTCTTC.

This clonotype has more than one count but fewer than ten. This CDR3 is CASRANNSPLHF. CDR3 sequence (DNA): TGTGCCAGCAGGGCGAATAATTCACCCCTCCACTTT. The chain links TRBV6-1 to TRBJ1-6; D not resolved. CDR1 is MNHNS, CDR2 SASEGT, per germline. The V gene lost 6 bases and the J gene lost 5 bases, with 5 bases spanning the gap. The CDR3 consists of 12 residues.

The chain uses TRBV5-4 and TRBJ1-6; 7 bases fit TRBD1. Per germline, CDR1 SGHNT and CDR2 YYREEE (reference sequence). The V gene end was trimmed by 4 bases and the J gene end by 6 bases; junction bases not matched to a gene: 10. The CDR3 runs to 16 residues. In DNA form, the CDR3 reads TGTGCCAGCAGCGCCAACAGGGGTTTGGGTAATTCACCCCTCCACTTT. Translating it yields CASSANRGLGNSPLHF. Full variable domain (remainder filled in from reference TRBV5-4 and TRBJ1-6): ETGVTQSPTHLIKTRGQQVTLRCSSQSGHNTVSWYQQALGQGPQFIFQYYREEENGRGNFPPRFSGLQFPNYSSELNVNALELDDSALYLCASSANRGLGNSPLHFGNGTRLTVT.

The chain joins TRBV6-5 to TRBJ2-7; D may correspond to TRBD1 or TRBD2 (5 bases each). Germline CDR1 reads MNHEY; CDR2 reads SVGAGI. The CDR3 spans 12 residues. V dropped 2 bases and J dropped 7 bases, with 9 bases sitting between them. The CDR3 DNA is TGTGCCAGCAGTTACGGGACGGGAGAGCAGTACTTC. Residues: CASSYGTGEQYF.

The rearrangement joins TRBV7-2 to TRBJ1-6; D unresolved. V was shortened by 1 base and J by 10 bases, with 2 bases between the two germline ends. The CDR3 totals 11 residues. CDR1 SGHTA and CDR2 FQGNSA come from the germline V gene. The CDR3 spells CASSLDSPLHF. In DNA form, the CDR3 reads TGTGCCAGCAGCTTAGACTCACCCCTCCACTTT. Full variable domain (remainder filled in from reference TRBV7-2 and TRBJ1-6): GAGVSQSPSNKVTEKGKDVELRCDPISGHTALYWYRQSLGQGLEFLIYFQGNSAPDKSGLPSDRFSAERTGGSVSTLTIQRTQQEDSAVYLCASSLDSPLHFGNGTRLTVT.

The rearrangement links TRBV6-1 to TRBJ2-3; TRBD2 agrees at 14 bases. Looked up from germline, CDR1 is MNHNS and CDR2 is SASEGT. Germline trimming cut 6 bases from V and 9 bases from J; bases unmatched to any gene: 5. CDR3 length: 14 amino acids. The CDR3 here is CASRGLAGGETQYF. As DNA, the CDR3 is TGTGCCAGCAGAGGACTAGCGGGGGGAGAGACGCAGTATTTT.

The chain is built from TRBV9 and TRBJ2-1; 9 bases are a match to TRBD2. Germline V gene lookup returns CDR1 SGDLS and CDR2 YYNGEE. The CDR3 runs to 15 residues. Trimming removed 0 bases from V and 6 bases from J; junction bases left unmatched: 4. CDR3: CASSVGLAVTNEQFF. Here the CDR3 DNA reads TGTGCCAGCAGCGTAGGACTAGCGGTAACCAATGAGCAGTTCTTC.

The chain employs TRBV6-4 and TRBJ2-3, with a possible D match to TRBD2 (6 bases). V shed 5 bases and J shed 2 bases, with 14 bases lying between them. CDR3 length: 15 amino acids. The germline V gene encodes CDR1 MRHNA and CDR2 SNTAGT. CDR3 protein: CASSLNLATTDTQYF. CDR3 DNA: TGTGCCAGCAGTCTTAATCTAGCGACCACAGATACGCAGTATTTT.